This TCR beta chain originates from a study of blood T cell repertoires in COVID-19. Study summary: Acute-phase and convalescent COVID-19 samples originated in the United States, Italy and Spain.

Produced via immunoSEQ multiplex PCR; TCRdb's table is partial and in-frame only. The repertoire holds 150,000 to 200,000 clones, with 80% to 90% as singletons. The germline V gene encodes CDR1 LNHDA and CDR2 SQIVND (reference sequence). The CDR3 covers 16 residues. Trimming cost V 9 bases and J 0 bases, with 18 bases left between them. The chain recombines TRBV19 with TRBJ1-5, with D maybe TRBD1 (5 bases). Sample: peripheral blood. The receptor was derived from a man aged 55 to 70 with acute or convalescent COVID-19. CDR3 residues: CARPPMDTYSNQPQHF. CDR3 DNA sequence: TGTGCCAGGCCACCGATGGACACGTATAGCAATCAGCCCCAGCATTTT.